This T cell receptor (beta chain) emerged from a study of T cells in Graves' hyperthyroidism and ophthalmopathy. Study at large: Peripheral blood was taken when the disease was first diagnosed, before any treatment began.

Amplified regions were TCR beta CDR3 sequences from RNA transcripts. With the HTBI primer set, the TCR CDR3 went through a first round of RT-PCR. TCRdb ran MiXCR on the multiplex PCR reads and lists one entry per CDR3 protein. The profile shows 300,000 to 450,000 distinct CDR3 sequences, around 16% of them singletons. This clonotype was seen a handful of times. Antigen: not known. The diagnoses drew upon clinical symptoms, serum thyroxine and TRAb, thyroid ultrasound and orbital computed tomography. Fresh peripheral blood, roughly 10 ml of it, supplied the PBMCs. Study-level results: Most thyroid-expanded clonotypes above 0.001 were also found in blood.

The CDR3 totals 15 residues. The V and J ends lost 2 bases and 3 bases respectively, with 10 bases between them. Germline V lookup: CDR1 MNHEY, CDR2 SMNVEV (reference sequence). The sample taken for sequencing was blood. The chain joins TRBV27 to TRBJ1-4, with D perhaps TRBD1 (6 bases). The sequence derives from a woman aged 18-29 years with Graves' hyperthyroidism that later progressed to Graves' ophthalmopathy. CDR3 residues: CASSLGGSPNEKLFF. In nucleotides, the CDR3 is TGTGCCAGCAGTTTAGGGGGCAGCCCTAATGAAAAACTGTTTTTT.